This is a list of T cell receptor beta chains from one sample in a study of identical twins. TCRdb re-derived calls from the 5' RACE reads in MiXCR, one entry per CDR3 protein. The sample contains 150,000 or so distinct CDR3 sequences, 3% to 4.5% of which appear only once. The sequenced sample was memory T cells sorted from blood. Every receptor here comes from a man younger than 35 in good health. Both conserved end residues are part of each CDR3. A D gene is named only where the DNA matches it firmly. Size is stated as how often the clone was seen (once, few, many) or a class if it is expanded.

size: many; V: TRBV10-3; D: TRBD2; J: TRBJ2-2; DNA: TGTGCCATCAGTGCTAGTAGCGGGAGGGGACACAACGCGAACACCGGGGAGCTGTTTTTT; CDR3: CAISASSGRGHNANTGELFF
size: many; V: TRBV28; D: TRBD2; J: TRBJ2-1; DNA: TGTGCCAGCAGGGCTAGCGGGGGACACAATGAGCAGTTCTTC; CDR3: CASRASGGHNEQFF
size: many; V: TRBV20-1; D: TRBD2; J: TRBJ2-2; DNA: TGCAGTGTGGGCCGGACTAGCGGGAGGGGGGGGGAGCTGTTTTTT; CDR3: CSVGRTSGRGGELFF
size: many; V: TRBV30; D: TRBD1; J: TRBJ2-5; DNA: TGTGCCTGGGAACGGGACAGGGCTACGGAGACCCAGTACTTC; CDR3: CAWERDRATETQYF
size: many; V: TRBV12-5; D: TRBD1; J: TRBJ1-1; DNA: TGTGCTAGTGCCCTGGGACAGATGAACACTGAAGCTTTCTTT; CDR3: CASALGQMNTEAFF
size: many; V: TRBV5-1; D: TRBD2; J: TRBJ2-2; DNA: TGCGCCAGCAGGCCGACTAGCGGATACACCGGGGAGCTGTTTTTT; CDR3: CASRPTSGYTGELFF
size: few; V: TRBV9; D: TRBD1; J: TRBJ2-5; DNA: TGTGCCAGCAGCGTAGCCACAGGGGGCCAAGAGACCCAGTACTTC; CDR3: CASSVATGGQETQYF
size: many; V: TRBV29-1; D: NA; J: TRBJ2-1; DNA: TGCAGCGTTGTTTCGGGGGCCTGGGACAATGAGCAGTTCTTC; CDR3: CSVVSGAWDNEQFF
size: many; V: TRBV5-1; D: TRBD2; J: TRBJ2-1; DNA: TGCGCCAGCAGCAGCGGGAGGGCCGACAATGAGCAGTTCTTC; CDR3: CASSSGRADNEQFF
size: many; V: TRBV10-3; D: NA; J: TRBJ2-7; DNA: TGTGCCATCAGTGGTGGGGACACTATCTCCTACGAGCAGTACTTC; CDR3: CAISGGDTISYEQYF
size: many; V: TRBV10-3; D: TRBD2; J: TRBJ2-3; DNA: TGTGCCACAGAGACTAGCGGGAACACAGATACGCAGTATTTT; CDR3: CATETSGNTDTQYF
size: many; V: TRBV6-1; D: NA; J: TRBJ1-2; DNA: TGTGCCAGTTCCGGGACAACCGAAAACTATGGCTACACCTTC; CDR3: CASSGTTENYGYTF
size: many; V: TRBV5-5; D: NA; J: TRBJ2-1; DNA: TGTGCCAGCAGCATAAGGACAATCTCCTACAATGAGCAGTTCTTC; CDR3: CASSIRTISYNEQFF
size: many; V: TRBV28; D: NA; J: TRBJ1-5; DNA: TGTGCCAGCACTGACGGAAATCTGCCCCAGCGTTTT; CDR3: CASTDGNLPQRF
size: many; V: TRBV5-1; D: NA; J: TRBJ1-2; DNA: TGCGCCAGCAGCTTGGAGAGCGCCCCAACTGGCTATGGCTACACCTTC; CDR3: CASSLESAPTGYGYTF
size: many; V: TRBV4-3; D: NA; J: TRBJ2-7; DNA: TGCGCCAGCAGCCAAGATAGTTGGGGGTACGAGCAGTACTTC; CDR3: CASSQDSWGYEQYF
size: many; V: TRBV5-5; D: NA; J: TRBJ2-7; DNA: TGTGCCAGCAGCTTGGCCCCAGGGCCCACCTACGAGCAGTACTTC; CDR3: CASSLAPGPTYEQYF
size: many; V: TRBV9; D: NA; J: TRBJ2-7; DNA: TGTGCCAGCAGCGTAGACCCTAGTTTTTTCTACGAGCAGTACTTC; CDR3: CASSVDPSFFYEQYF
size: many; V: TRBV29-1; D: NA; J: TRBJ2-7; DNA: TGCAGCGTTAAGGACAGGGCTGCTAGCGGCGAGCAGTACTTC; CDR3: CSVKDRAASGEQYF
size: many; V: TRBV7-9; D: NA; J: TRBJ2-5; DNA: TGTGCCAGCAGCTTAGCAGGGCCTACCGAGGGAGAGACCCAGTACTTC; CDR3: CASSLAGPTEGETQYF
size: many; V: TRBV18; D: TRBD1; J: TRBJ2-7; DNA: TGTGCCAGCTCGCCCAGACAGGGCCCGACCTACGAGCAGTACTTC; CDR3: CASSPRQGPTYEQYF
size: many; V: TRBV21-1; D: NA; J: TRBJ1-2; DNA: TGTGCCAGCAGCAAAAGGCGGAGTTTGGGCTATGGCTACACCTTC; CDR3: CASSKRRSLGYGYTF